The rows below give T cell receptor beta chains drawn from one sample of a study of technical replicates of blood from a few donors. Measured with immunoSEQ multiplex PCR; TCRdb has only the in-frame clones, and not every one. The data hold under 85,000 clones, with around nine tenths observed a single time. Sequenced material: T cells isolated from PBMCs. The receptors stem from a human donor in good health. CDR3s include the opening cysteine and the closing phenylalanine or tryptophan. The order of the fields is J gene, clone size, D gene, V gene, CDR3 protein, CDR3 DNA. A D gene is named only where the DNA matches it firmly. Expanded clones are given a class, and other clones once, few, many or no size at all.

TRBJ2-7 | . | . | TRBV30 | CASDRSSYEQYF | TGTGCCTCCGACAGGAGCTCCTACGAGCAGTACTTC
TRBJ2-7 | . | TRBD1 | TRBV6-1 | CASSGQGVNYEQYF | TGTGCCAGCAGTGGACAGGGTGTGAACTACGAGCAGTACTTC
TRBJ2-4 | . | TRBD2 | TRBV10-3 | CAISEGWEGLAKNIQYF | TGTGCCATCAGTGAGGGGTGGGAGGGTCTAGCCAAAAACATTCAGTACTTC
TRBJ1-2 | few | . | TRBV21-1 | CASSHRQNYGYTF | TGTGCCAGCAGCCATCGACAGAACTATGGCTACACCTTC
TRBJ2-7 | . | . | TRBV19 | CASPRIDSEYF | TGTGCCAGCCCCCGTATCGATTCGGAGTACTTC
TRBJ1-3 | few | . | TRBV6-5 | CASTEERLGNTIYF | TGTGCCAGCACCGAGGAGAGATTAGGAAACACCATATATTTT
TRBJ1-2 | . | TRBD1 | TRBV28 | CASSGTGDGYTF | TGTGCCAGCAGTGGGACAGGAGATGGCTACACCTTC
TRBJ2-3 | . | . | TRBV13 | CASSPSTDTQYF | TGTGCCAGCAGCCCTAGCACAGATACGCAGTATTTT
TRBJ1-5 | . | . | TRBV30 | CAWGPRDFSNQPQHF | TGTGCCTGGGGCCCGAGGGATTTTAGCAATCAGCCCCAGCATTTT
TRBJ1-1 | . | . | TRBV19 | CASTENEMNTEAFF | TGTGCCAGTACCGAGAACGAGATGAACACTGAAGCTTTCTTT
TRBJ2-1 | . | TRBD1 | TRBV27 | CASSWAGGSYNEQFF | TGTGCCAGCTCCTGGGCAGGGGGCTCCTACAATGAGCAGTTCTTC
TRBJ2-3 | . | TRBD1 | TRBV27 | CASSSRQGRRDTQYF | TGTGCCAGCAGCTCGAGACAGGGGCGCAGAGATACGCAGTATTTT
TRBJ2-5 | . | TRBD2 | TRBV29-1 | CSVDGGASGQETQYF | TGCAGCGTTGATGGAGGAGCTAGCGGGCAAGAGACCCAGTACTTC
TRBJ2-1 | once | . | TRBV25-1 | CASMGRYNEQFF | TGTGCCAGCATGGGGCGCTACAATGAGCAGTTCTTC
TRBJ2-7 | once | TRBD2 | TRBV19 | CASSKKRELGHEQYF | TGTGCCAGTAGTAAGAAGCGGGAGTTAGGCCACGAGCAGTACTTC